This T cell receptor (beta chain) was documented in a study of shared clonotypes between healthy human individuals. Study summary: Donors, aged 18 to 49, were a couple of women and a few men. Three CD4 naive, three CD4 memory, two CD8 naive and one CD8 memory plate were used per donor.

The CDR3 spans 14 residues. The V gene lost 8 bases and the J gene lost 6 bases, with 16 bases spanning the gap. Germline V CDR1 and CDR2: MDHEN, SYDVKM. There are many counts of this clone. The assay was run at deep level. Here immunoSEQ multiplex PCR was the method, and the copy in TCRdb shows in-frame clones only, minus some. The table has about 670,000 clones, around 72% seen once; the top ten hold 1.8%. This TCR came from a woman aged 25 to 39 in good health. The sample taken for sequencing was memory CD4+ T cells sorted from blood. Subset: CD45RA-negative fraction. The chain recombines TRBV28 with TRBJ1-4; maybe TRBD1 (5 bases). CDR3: CASRRGGSYEKLFF. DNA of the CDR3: TGTGCCAGCCGCCGGGGGGGAAGCTATGAAAAACTGTTTTTT.